One and the same sample provided the 24 T cell receptor beta chains below, sequenced in a study of blood T cell repertoires in COVID-19. Here immunoSEQ multiplex PCR was the method, and the copy in TCRdb shows in-frame clones only, minus some. The sample lists more than 95,000 clones; 85% to 90% were seen once. The sample was peripheral blood. The receptors here all came from a woman aged 55 to 70 in a cohort sampled during active or convalescent COVID-19.

The rearrangement uses TRBV7-3 and TRBJ2-5, with 9 bases matching TRBD1. The V gene end was trimmed by 4 bases and the J gene end by 5 bases; junction bases not matched to a gene: 8. Germline CDR1 is SGHTA and CDR2 is FQGTGA. The CDR3 extends over 15 amino acids. In DNA, the CDR3 is TGTGCCAGCAGCTCTAGTACAGGGGGCATCGAGACCCAGTACTTC. This translates into CASSSSTGGIETQYF. Variable domain in full (rest from reference TRBV7-3 and TRBJ2-5): GAGVSQTPSNKVTEKGKYVELRCDPISGHTALYWYRQSLGQGPEFLIYFQGTGAADDSGLPNDRFFAVRPEGSVSTLKIQRTERGDSAVYLCASSSSTGGIETQYFGPGTRLLVL.

The DNA for the CDR3 is TGTGCCAGCAGCAGGGTGGCGGACTATTCACCCCTCCACTTT. This codes for CASSRVADYSPLHF. The chain employs TRBV11-2 and TRBJ1-6; D unresolved. The V end was cut by 5 bases, the J end by 8 bases, with 13 bases between. The CDR3 extends over 14 amino acids. In germline, CDR1 is SGHAT, CDR2 FQNNGV.

This chain joins TRBV28 and TRBJ1-2, with D unclear. CDR3 length: 14 residues. Germline CDR1 reads MDHEN; CDR2 reads SYDVKM. The V end was cut by 3 bases, the J end by 3 bases, with 11 bases between. The CDR3 sequence is CASSLGGPDYGYTF. The CDR3 nucleotides are TGTGCCAGCAGTTTGGGTGGGCCCGACTATGGCTACACCTTC.

The chain employs TRBV25-1 and TRBJ2-1, with D possibly matching TRBD2 (6 bases). CDR3 length: 14 residues. Trimming removed 4 bases from V and 0 bases from J, with 7 bases in between. Germline V gene lookup returns CDR1 MGHDK and CDR2 SYGVNS. CDR3 coding DNA: TGTGCCAGCAGTGCCGGGGGCTCCTACAATGAGCAGTTCTTC. Amino acids: CASSAGGSYNEQFF.

The chain links TRBV4-2 to TRBJ2-3; 9 bases line up with TRBD2. V trimming: 4 bases; J trimming: 0 bases; junction bases outside the gene matches: 2. The germline V gene has CDR1 LGHNA and CDR2 YNFKEQ. CDR3 size: 15 residues. DNA for the CDR3: TGTGCCAGCAGCCTAGGACTAGCGAGCACAGATACGCAGTATTTT. Translating gives CASSLGLASTDTQYF.

The gene calls are TRBV28 and TRBJ1-5, with 8 bases lining up with TRBD1. The trim removed 4 bases at V and 6 bases at J, leaving 5 bases unmatched. Looked up from germline, CDR1 is MDHEN and CDR2 is SYDVKM. This CDR3 comprises 14 residues. The CDR3 coding sequence is TGTGCCAGCAGTTCCCCACAGGGGGGTCAGCCCCAGCATTTT. Translating it yields CASSSPQGGQPQHF.

This rearrangement joins TRBV29-1 to TRBJ2-1, with a weak D call TRBD1 (7 bases). This CDR3 has 12 amino acids. Trimming took 6 bases from V and 5 from J, leaving 11 bases between them. The germline CDR1 and CDR2 sequences are SQVTM and ANQGSEA. The DNA for the CDR3 is TGCAGCGTGGAGGGGGCGAACAATGAGCAGTTCTTC. This sequence encodes CSVEGANNEQFF.

This clone was observed a handful of times. J is TRBJ1-2 and V is TRBV13, with 7 nucleotides matching TRBD1. J was trimmed by 3 bases and V by 5 bases; bases with no gene match: 12. This CDR3 contains 16 residues. Per germline, CDR1 PRHDT and CDR2 FYEKMQ (reference sequence). The CDR3 loop is CASSPQGGIEDYGYTF. The CDR3 bases are TGTGCCAGCAGCCCGCAGGGGGGAATTGAGGACTATGGCTACACCTTC.

The rearrangement uses TRBV5-4 and TRBJ1-1; a weak D match, TRBD1 (5 bases). Trimming pared 5 bases from V and 0 bases from J, leaving 11 bases between. Germline assignment: CDR1 SGHNT and CDR2 YYREEE (reference sequence). The CDR3 length is 14 residues. CDR3 sequence (DNA): TGTGCCAGCAGACAGGAATTTATGAACACTGAAGCTTTCTTT. It is translated as CASRQEFMNTEAFF.

The chain employs TRBV28 and TRBJ2-5, with D maybe TRBD1 (5 bases). Trimming stripped 8 bases from V and 1 base from J, with 20 bases between. The germline V gene encodes CDR1 MDHEN and CDR2 SYDVKM. This CDR3 has 16 amino acids. In DNA, the CDR3 is TGTGCCAGCGTAACCTATTTAAGGGGTCTCCAAGAGACCCAGTACTTC. This sequence encodes CASVTYLRGLQETQYF.

This sequence joins TRBV29-1 and TRBJ1-5; a weak D match, TRBD1 (6 bases). The CDR3 is 13 amino acids. The ends were cut back, 6 bases at V and 2 bases at J, with 11 bases in the middle. CDR1 and CDR2 (germline): SQVTM, ANQGSEA. CDR3 DNA sequence: TGCAGCGTCAGTAACAGGGGCAATCAGCCCCAGCATTTT. Protein sequence: CSVSNRGNQPQHF.

The rearrangement uses TRBV18 and TRBJ2-1, with 8 bases aligning to TRBD2. This CDR3 region has 14 residues. The J segment lost 5 bases and the V segment lost 1 base, leaving 1 base of the junction unmatched. Per the germline V gene, CDR1 is KGHSH and CDR2 is LQKENI. In nucleotides, the CDR3 is TGTGCCAGCTCACCACTAGCGGGAAACAATGAGCAGTTCTTC. Amino acids: CASSPLAGNNEQFF.

Here the CDR3 DNA reads TGTGCTAGTGGTTTACAGGGCACCCAAAACTATGGCTACACCTTC. Translating it yields CASGLQGTQNYGYTF. V is TRBV12-5 and J is TRBJ1-2; D is possibly TRBD1 (6 bases). The CDR3 has 15 amino acids. Germline V CDR1 and CDR2: LGHNT, FRNRAP. Deletions cut 3 bases from V and 2 bases from J, with 13 bases between. The variable domain in full, with the rest retrieved from reference TRBV12-5 and TRBJ1-2, is DARVTQTPRHKVTEMGQEVTMRCQPILGHNTVFWYRQTMMQGLELLAYFRNRAPLDDSGMPKDRFSAEMPDATLATLKIQPSEPRDSAVYFCASGLQGTQNYGYTFGSGTRLTVV.

V usage is TRBV5-4 and J usage is TRBJ2-3, with 9 bases matching TRBD2. The J segment lost 3 bases and the V segment lost 1 base, leaving 6 bases of the junction unmatched. The CDR3 has 16 amino acids. CDR1 is SGHNT, CDR2 YYREEE, per germline (reference sequence). The CDR3 loop reads CASSLRAGGPTDTQYF. As DNA, the CDR3 is TGTGCCAGCAGCTTGAGGGCGGGAGGGCCAACAGATACGCAGTATTTT. The full variable domain, in which reference TRBV5-4 and TRBJ2-3 provide the parts outside the CDR3, is ETGVTQSPTHLIKTRGQQVTLRCSSQSGHNTVSWYQQALGQGPQFIFQYYREEENGRGNFPPRFSGLQFPNYSSELNVNALELDDSALYLCASSLRAGGPTDTQYFGPGTRLTVL.

The genes are TRBV9 and TRBJ2-7, with a weak D call TRBD2 (6 bases). Per the germline V gene, CDR1 is SGDLS and CDR2 is YYNGEE. V gave up 0 bases and J gave up 7 bases, with 17 bases separating them. CDR3 length equals 15 residues. The CDR3 sequence: CASSVEAGPPGEQYF. The CDR3, as DNA: TGTGCCAGCAGCGTAGAGGCGGGACCTCCGGGGGAGCAGTACTTC. Variable domain in full (rest from reference TRBV9 and TRBJ2-7): DSGVTQTPKHLITATGQRVTLRCSPRSGDLSVYWYQQSLDQGLQFLIQYYNGEERAKGNILERFSAQQFPDLHSELNLSSLELGDSALYFCASSVEAGPPGEQYFGPGTRLTVT.

The genes are TRBV7-9 and TRBJ2-7; no reliable D call. Trimming removed 4 bases at V and 2 bases at J, with 3 bases between. The germline gives CDR1 SEHNR, CDR2 FQNEAQ (reference sequence). This CDR3 has 11 residues. The CDR3, as DNA: TGTGCCAGCAGCTCTACCTACGAGCAGTACTTC. Protein: CASSSTYEQYF.

This sequence joins TRBV29-1 and TRBJ2-3; TRBD2 matches at 8 bases. The germline V gene has CDR1 SQVTM and CDR2 ANQGSEA. Trimming removed 6 bases from V and 3 bases from J; junction bases left unmatched: 8. This CDR3 has 14 amino acids. This CDR3 reads CSVSSGAGTDTQYF. The CDR3 DNA is TGCAGCGTGAGTAGCGGGGCGGGGACAGATACGCAGTATTTT.

The genes are TRBV6-1 and TRBJ1-5; D not certain. Deletions cut 2 bases from V and 8 bases from J, with 10 bases between. The germline V gene has CDR1 MNHNS and CDR2 SASEGT. The CDR3 is 13 amino acids. CDR3 in amino acids: CASSEMRVEPQHF. Here the CDR3 DNA reads TGTGCCAGCAGTGAAATGAGGGTGGAGCCCCAGCATTTT.

The chain combines TRBV27 with TRBJ2-7; tentative D call: TRBD1 (5 bases). Deletions cut 4 bases from V and 0 bases from J, with 10 bases between. This CDR3 is built from 14 residues. In germline, CDR1 is MNHEY, CDR2 SMNVEV (reference sequence). The CDR3 reads CASSSGRASYEQYF. The CDR3 DNA is TGTGCCAGCAGTTCCGGCAGGGCCTCCTACGAGCAGTACTTC.

V gene TRBV4-1 combines with J gene TRBJ2-1, with D perhaps matching TRBD2 (6 bases). Germline V CDR1 and CDR2: MGHRA, YSYEKL. This CDR3 region has 13 residues. Trimming shortened V by 2 bases and J by 10 bases, and 12 bases separated the two germline ends. The CDR3 DNA follows: TGCGCCAGCAGCCAACTAGGACTACTAGAGCAGTTCTTC. Protein sequence: CASSQLGLLEQFF.

The chain links TRBV19 to TRBJ1-2; D is possibly TRBD1 (5 bases). Per the germline V gene, CDR1 is LNHDA and CDR2 is SQIVND (reference sequence). The CDR3 spans 15 residues. V lost 3 bases to trimming and J lost 4 bases, with 15 bases between them. CDR3 amino acids: CASSIIVGVGYGYTF. In DNA form, the CDR3 reads TGTGCCAGTAGTATTATTGTAGGGGTCGGCTATGGCTACACCTTC.

The J gene is TRBJ1-4, the V gene TRBV5-6, with D possibly matching TRBD1 (6 bases). This CDR3 is 14 amino acids long. Trimming removed 1 base at V and 5 bases at J, with 9 bases between. Germline-derived CDR1 and CDR2 are SGHDT and YYEEEE. The CDR3 reads CASSLTTGNEKLFF. The CDR3, as DNA: TGTGCCAGCAGCTTGACCACAGGGAATGAAAAACTGTTTTTT.

The table lists this clone with a count of one. The genes are TRBV24-1 and TRBJ2-3; D is ambiguous. The CDR3 length is 12 residues. The germline gives CDR1 KGHDR, CDR2 SFDVKD. V was clipped by 8 bases and J by 0 bases, with 5 bases between them. The CDR3 DNA reads TGTGCCACCAAAGCGAGCACAGATACGCAGTATTTT. Translation: CATKASTDTQYF.

The chain uses TRBV4-2 and TRBJ2-4; 7 positions agree with TRBD2. Trimming cost V 1 base and J 7 bases; bases outside gene matches: 10. The CDR3 has 16 amino acids. The germline V gene has CDR1 LGHNA and CDR2 YNFKEQ. DNA for the CDR3: TGTGCCAGCAGCCAAGCGGGGGGAGACCCGGGGAACATTCAGTACTTC. Its protein is CASSQAGGDPGNIQYF.